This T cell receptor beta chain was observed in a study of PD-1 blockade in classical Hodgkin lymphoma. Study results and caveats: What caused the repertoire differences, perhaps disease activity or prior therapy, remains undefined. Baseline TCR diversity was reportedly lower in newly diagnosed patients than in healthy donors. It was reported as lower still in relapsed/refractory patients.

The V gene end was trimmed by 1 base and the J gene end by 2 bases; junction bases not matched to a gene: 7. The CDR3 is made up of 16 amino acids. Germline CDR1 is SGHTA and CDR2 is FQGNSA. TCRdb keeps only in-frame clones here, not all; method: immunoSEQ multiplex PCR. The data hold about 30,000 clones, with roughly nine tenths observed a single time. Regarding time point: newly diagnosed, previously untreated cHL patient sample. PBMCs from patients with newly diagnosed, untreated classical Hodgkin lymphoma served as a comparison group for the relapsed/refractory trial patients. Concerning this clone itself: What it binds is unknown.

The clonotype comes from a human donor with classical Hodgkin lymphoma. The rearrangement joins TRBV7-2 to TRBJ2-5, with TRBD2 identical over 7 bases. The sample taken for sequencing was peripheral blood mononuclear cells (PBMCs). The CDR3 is CASSLVAGLVQETQYF. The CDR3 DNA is TGTGCCAGCAGCTTAGTTGCAGGACTAGTACAAGAGACCCAGTACTTC.